These 13 T cell receptor beta chains were all obtained from the same sample, sequenced in a study of T cell repertoires in cytomegalovirus infection. These receptors' targets are unknown. Via MiXCR, TCRdb re-called the reads, giving one row per CDR3 protein. The repertoire consists of about 890,000 distinct CDR3 sequences, with around 31% occurring once and the leading ten covering more than 13%. The sample was cultured CD8+ T cells from PBMCs, taken from culture after CMV antigen stimulation. The receptors originated from a human donor in good health (CMV status not recorded). Some clones in this sample may be carry-over from other donors' samples.

A few counts support this clonotype. The chain is built from TRBV11-1 and TRBJ2-1; D unclear. Germline CDR1 SGHAT, CDR2 FQDESV (reference sequence). Trimming pared 0 bases from V and 7 bases from J, leaving 7 bases between. The CDR3 totals 13 residues. The CDR3 is CASSLASWNEQFF. The CDR3 DNA reads TGTGCCAGCAGCTTAGCGAGCTGGAATGAGCAGTTCTTC.

This chain joins TRBV20-1 and TRBJ2-1, with D possibly TRBD1 on 6 matching bases. This CDR3 contains 15 residues. CDR1 DFQATT and CDR2 SNEGSKA come from the germline V gene (reference sequence). V lost 0 bases to trimming and J lost 3 bases, with 12 bases between them. DNA of the CDR3: TGCAGTGCTAGAGATGCCACGGACAGCTACAATGAGCAGTTCTTC. Translation gives CSARDATDSYNEQFF.

The CDR3 bases are TGTGCCAGCAGTCCATCCACAGGGGATACATCCTACGAGCAGTACTTC. Its protein is CASSPSTGDTSYEQYF. The V and J genes are TRBV27 and TRBJ2-7; 7 bases line up with TRBD1. This CDR3 comprises 16 residues. The germline V gene encodes CDR1 MNHEY and CDR2 SMNVEV (reference sequence). V was clipped by 5 bases and J by 1 base; unmatched bases: 11.

There are a few counts of this clonotype. The gene calls are TRBV20-1 and TRBJ2-5, with 7 bases identical to TRBD2. With V trimmed by 4 bases and J by 1 base, 9 bases remained unmatched. This CDR3 has 15 amino acids. Germline values: CDR1 DFQATT, CDR2 SNEGSKA (reference sequence). The CDR3 coding sequence is TGCAGTGCTACCCGCCGGGGGGAGGCCCAAGAGACCCAGTACTTC. Its protein is CSATRRGEAQETQYF.

The chain uses TRBV19 and TRBJ2-2; D perhaps matches TRBD1 (6 bases). Trimming removed 7 bases at V and 0 bases at J, with 12 bases between. The length of the CDR3 is 15 residues. Per the germline V gene, CDR1 is LNHDA and CDR2 is SQIVND (reference sequence). CDR3 nucleotide sequence: TGTGCCAGTAAGAGTGGGACAACGAACACCGGGGAGCTGTTTTTT. Protein product: CASKSGTTNTGELFF.

The V gene is TRBV20-1, the J gene TRBJ2-1, with D maybe TRBD1 (5 bases). CDR1 is DFQATT and CDR2 is SNEGSKA in the germline V gene (reference sequence). The length of the CDR3 is 18 residues. V was pared by 0 bases and J by 8 bases, with 26 bases between. CDR3 loop: CSARDFEVIRGRPYEQFF. CDR3 coding DNA: TGCAGTGCTAGAGACTTCGAAGTGATAAGGGGCAGGCCCTATGAGCAGTTCTTC.

This clonotype was seen more than once but under ten times. The V call is TRBV27, the J call TRBJ2-7, with D tentatively TRBD1 or TRBD2 (6 bases each). CDR1 and CDR2 from the germline V gene are MNHEY and SMNVEV (reference sequence). The CDR3 totals 16 residues. The V gene lost 0 bases and the J gene lost 1 base, with 13 bases spanning the gap. The CDR3: CASSLSGGDKSYEQYV. The CDR3, as DNA: TGTGCCAGCAGTTTATCGGGCGGGGACAAATCCTACGAGCAGTACGTC.

In this sample, this clonotype turned up once. This chain links TRBV24-1 with TRBJ1-6, with unresolved D. This CDR3 spans 14 amino acids. With 6 bases removed from V and 5 bases from J, the gap between germline ends came to 10 bases. The germline CDR1 and CDR2 sequences are KGHDR and SFDVKD. The CDR3: CATSPGLHNSPLHF. CDR3 DNA: TGTGCCACCAGTCCGGGCCTCCATAATTCACCCCTCCACTTT.

The table lists this clonotype with a few counts. V gene TRBV19 combines with J gene TRBJ2-1, with D unresolved. From germline, CDR1 is LNHDA and CDR2 SQIVND (reference sequence). The CDR3 length is 15 residues. V lost 3 bases and J lost 4, with 13 bases in between. Written as DNA, the CDR3 is TGTGCCAGTAGTATGTCAAACCCCCATTACAATGAGCAGTTCTTC. This translates into CASSMSNPHYNEQFF.

The chain recombines TRBV12-3 or TRBV12-4 with TRBJ1-1; D call uncertain. The V end was cut by 2 bases, the J end by 11 bases, with 12 bases between. The CDR3 extends over 12 amino acids. In DNA form, the CDR3 reads TGTGCCAGCAGTTTAAAAGACCTTATGGCTTTCTTT. It yields the protein CASSLKDLMAFF.

This clonotype was found many times. The gene calls are TRBV10-3 and TRBJ2-5; the D is unclear. Germline values: CDR1 ENHRY, CDR2 SYGVKD. Between the trimmed V and J ends, which lost 3 bases and 2 bases, there was a span of 13 bases. The CDR3 loop spans 15 amino acids. The CDR3 protein is CAISDSTTVQETQYF. The CDR3 DNA sequence: TGTGCCATCAGTGATTCGACAACAGTTCAAGAGACCCAGTACTTC.

This clonotype was recorded at least ten times. The CDR3 sequence: CASSWGHQSYEQYF. The CDR3 nucleotides read TGTGCCAGCAGCTGGGGACATCAATCCTACGAGCAGTACTTC. The chain is built from TRBV7-9 and TRBJ2-7; tentative D call: TRBD1 (6 bases). Germline V CDR1 and CDR2: SEHNR, FQNEAQ (reference sequence). There are 14 residues in the CDR3. Trimming removed 4 bases from V and 1 base from J, with 11 bases in between.

This clonotype was detected only a few times. This chain connects TRBV7-3 to TRBJ1-1, with 7 bases that match TRBD1. The CDR3 totals 16 residues. The germline gives CDR1 SGHTA, CDR2 FQGTGA. Losses at the gene ends were 0 bases for V and 1 base for J; bases not matched to a gene: 5. CDR3 DNA sequence: TGTGCCAGCAGCTTAACCGGAGGGACAGCGAACACTGAAGCTTTCTTT. It translates to CASSLTGGTANTEAFF.